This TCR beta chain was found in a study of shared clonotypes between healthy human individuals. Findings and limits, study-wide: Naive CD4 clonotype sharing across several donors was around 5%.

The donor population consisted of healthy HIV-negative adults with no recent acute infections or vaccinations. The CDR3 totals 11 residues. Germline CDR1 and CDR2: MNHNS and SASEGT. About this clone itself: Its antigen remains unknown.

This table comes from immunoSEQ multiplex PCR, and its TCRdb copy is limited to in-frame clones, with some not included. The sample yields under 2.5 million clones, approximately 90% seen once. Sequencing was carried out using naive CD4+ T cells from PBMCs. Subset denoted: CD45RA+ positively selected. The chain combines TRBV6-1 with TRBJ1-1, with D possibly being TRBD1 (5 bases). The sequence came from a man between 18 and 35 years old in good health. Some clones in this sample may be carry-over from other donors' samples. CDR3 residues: CALRGGTEAFF. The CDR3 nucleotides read TGTGCTCTCCGGGGGGGCACTGAAGCTTTCTTT.